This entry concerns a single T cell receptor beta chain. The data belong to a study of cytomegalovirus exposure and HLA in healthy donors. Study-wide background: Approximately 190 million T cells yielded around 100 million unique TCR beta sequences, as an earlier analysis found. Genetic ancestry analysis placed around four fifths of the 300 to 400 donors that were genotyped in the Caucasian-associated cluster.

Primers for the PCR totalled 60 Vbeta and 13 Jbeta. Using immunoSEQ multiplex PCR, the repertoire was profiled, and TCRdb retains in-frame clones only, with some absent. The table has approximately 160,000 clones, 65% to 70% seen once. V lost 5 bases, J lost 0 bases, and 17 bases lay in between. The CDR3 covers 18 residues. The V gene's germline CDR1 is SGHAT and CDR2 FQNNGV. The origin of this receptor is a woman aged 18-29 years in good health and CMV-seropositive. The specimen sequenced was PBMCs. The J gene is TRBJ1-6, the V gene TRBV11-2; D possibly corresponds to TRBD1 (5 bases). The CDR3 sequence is CASSPSPEGSSYNSPLHF. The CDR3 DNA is TGTGCCAGCAGCCCCTCGCCGGAGGGGAGCTCCTATAATTCACCCCTCCACTTT.